The clone carrying this T cell receptor beta chain was counted between two and nine times. Its antigen is not known. Clinical symptoms, serum thyroxine and TRAb, thyroid ultrasound and orbital computed tomography were used for the diagnoses. The PBMCs studied were ones that came from 10 ml fresh peripheral blood. This sample was included in a study of T cells in Graves' hyperthyroidism and ophthalmopathy. Findings and caveats of the study: Ophthalmopathy, as predicted by the model, came a median roughly 6.5 months after the prediction.

CDR1 is MNHEY, CDR2 SVGEGT, per germline. Trimming shortened V by 5 bases and J by 5 bases, and 13 bases separated the two germline ends. CDR3 length equals 13 residues. The investigators amplified TCR beta CDR3 regions from RNA transcripts. RT-PCR in the first round (using the HTBI primer set) targeted the TCR CDR3. TCRdb reprocessed the multiplex PCR reads with MiXCR, giving one entry per CDR3 protein. The data show approximately 870,000 distinct CDR3 sequences, with 38% seen just once and 8.9% held by the top ten. The clonotype comes from a man between 18 and 35 years old with Graves' hyperthyroidism. What was sequenced was blood. The rearrangement links TRBV6-2 or TRBV6-3 to TRBJ2-7; D gene ambiguous. CDR3 in amino acids: CASSEAGYHEQYF. The DNA of the CDR3 is TGTGCCAGCAGTGAGGCCGGGTACCACGAGCAGTACTTC.